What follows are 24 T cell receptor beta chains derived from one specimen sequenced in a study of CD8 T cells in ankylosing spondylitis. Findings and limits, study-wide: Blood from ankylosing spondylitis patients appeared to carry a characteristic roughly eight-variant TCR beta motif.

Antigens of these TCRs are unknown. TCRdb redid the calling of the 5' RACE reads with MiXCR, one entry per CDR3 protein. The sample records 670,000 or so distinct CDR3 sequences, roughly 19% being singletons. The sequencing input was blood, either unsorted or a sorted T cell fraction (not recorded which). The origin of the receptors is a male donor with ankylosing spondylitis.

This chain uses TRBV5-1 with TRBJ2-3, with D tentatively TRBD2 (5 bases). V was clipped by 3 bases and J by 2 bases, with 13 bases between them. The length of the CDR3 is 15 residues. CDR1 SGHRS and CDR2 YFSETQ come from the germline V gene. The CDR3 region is CASSSEGPPTDTQYF. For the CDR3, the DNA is TGCGCCAGCAGCTCTGAGGGCCCCCCCACAGATACGCAGTATTTT.

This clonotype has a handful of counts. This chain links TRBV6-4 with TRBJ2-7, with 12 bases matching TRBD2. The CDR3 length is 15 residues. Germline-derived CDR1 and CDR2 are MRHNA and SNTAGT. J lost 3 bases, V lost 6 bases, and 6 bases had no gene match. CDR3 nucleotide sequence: TGTGCCAGCAGAGGACTAGCGGGAACTTTCTACGAGCAGTACTTC. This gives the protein CASRGLAGTFYEQYF.

CDR3 in DNA: TGCAGTGCTAGGGGGGGCACCTACAATGAGCAGTTCTTC. This encodes CSARGGTYNEQFF. This chain joins TRBV20-1 and TRBJ2-1, with D perhaps being TRBD1 or TRBD2 (6 bases each). The V gene lost 3 bases and the J gene lost 2 bases, with 8 bases spanning the gap. Per the germline V gene, CDR1 is DFQATT and CDR2 is SNEGSKA (reference sequence). CDR3 length equals 13 residues.

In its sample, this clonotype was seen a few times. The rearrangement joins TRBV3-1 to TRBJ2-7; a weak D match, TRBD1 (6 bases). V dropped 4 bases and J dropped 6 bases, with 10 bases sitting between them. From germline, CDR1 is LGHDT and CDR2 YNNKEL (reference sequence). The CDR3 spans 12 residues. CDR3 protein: CASSPDRFEQYF. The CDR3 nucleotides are TGTGCCAGCAGCCCTGACAGGTTCGAGCAGTACTTC.

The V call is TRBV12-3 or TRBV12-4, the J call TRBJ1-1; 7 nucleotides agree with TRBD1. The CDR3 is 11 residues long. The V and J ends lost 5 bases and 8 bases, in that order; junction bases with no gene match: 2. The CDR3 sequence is CASSRGREAFF. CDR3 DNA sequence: TGTGCCAGCAGTAGGGGGCGCGAAGCTTTCTTT.

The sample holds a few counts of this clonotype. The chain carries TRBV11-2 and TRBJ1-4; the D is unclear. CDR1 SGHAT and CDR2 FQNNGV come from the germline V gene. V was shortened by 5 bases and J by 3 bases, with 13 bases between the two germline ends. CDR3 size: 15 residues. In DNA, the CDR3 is TGTGCCAGCAGCCCGACGGGTCAGGCTAATGAAAAACTGTTTTTT. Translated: CASSPTGQANEKLFF.

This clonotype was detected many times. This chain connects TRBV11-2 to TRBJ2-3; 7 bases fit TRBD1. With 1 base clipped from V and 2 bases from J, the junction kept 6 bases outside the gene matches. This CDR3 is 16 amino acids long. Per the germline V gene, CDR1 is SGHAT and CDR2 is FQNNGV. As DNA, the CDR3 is TGTGCCAGCAGCTTAGGACAGGGAAAATACACAGATACGCAGTATTTT. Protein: CASSLGQGKYTDTQYF.

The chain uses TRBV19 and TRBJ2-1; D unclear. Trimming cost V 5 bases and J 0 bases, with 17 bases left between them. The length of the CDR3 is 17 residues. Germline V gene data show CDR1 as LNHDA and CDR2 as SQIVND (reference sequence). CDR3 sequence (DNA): TGTGCCAGTAGTCTCACTGGGGTAGCCTACTCCTACAATGAGCAGTTCTTC. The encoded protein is CASSLTGVAYSYNEQFF.

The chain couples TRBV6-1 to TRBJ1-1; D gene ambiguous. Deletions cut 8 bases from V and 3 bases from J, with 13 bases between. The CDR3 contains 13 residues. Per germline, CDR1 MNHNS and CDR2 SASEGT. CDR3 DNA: TGTGCCAGCCCAGCCCCGTTGTACACTGAAGCTTTCTTT. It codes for CASPAPLYTEAFF.

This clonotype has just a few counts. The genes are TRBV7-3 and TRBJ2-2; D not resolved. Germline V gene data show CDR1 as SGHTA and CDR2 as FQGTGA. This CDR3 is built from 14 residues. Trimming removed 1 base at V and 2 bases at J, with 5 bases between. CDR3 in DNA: TGTGCCAGCAGCTTAATGACTAACACCGGGGAGCTGTTTTTT. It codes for CASSLMTNTGELFF. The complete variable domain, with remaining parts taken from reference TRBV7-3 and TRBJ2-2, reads GAGVSQTPSNKVTEKGKYVELRCDPISGHTALYWYRQSLGQGPEFLIYFQGTGAADDSGLPNDRFFAVRPEGSVSTLKIQRTERGDSAVYLCASSLMTNTGELFFGEGSRLTVL.

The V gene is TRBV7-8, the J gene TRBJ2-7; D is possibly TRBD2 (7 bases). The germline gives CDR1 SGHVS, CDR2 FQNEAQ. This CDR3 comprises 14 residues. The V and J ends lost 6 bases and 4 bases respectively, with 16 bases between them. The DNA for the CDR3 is TGTGCCAGCAGGGCCGCCGCGGGGGCGTACGAGCAGTACTTC. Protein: CASRAAAGAYEQYF.

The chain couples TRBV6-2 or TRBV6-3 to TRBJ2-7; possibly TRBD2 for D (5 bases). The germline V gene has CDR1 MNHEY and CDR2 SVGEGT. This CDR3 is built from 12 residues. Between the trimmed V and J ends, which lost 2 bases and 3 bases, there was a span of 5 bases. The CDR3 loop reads CASSYEGYEQYF. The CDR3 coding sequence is TGTGCCAGCAGTTACGAGGGCTACGAGCAGTACTTC.

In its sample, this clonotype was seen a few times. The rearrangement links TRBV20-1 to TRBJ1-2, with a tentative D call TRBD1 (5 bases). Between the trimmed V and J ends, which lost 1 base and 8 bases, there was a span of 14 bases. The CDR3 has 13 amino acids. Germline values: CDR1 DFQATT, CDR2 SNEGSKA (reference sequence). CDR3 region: CSARARVESGYTF. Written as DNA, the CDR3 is TGCAGTGCTAGAGCCAGGGTGGAAAGCGGCTACACCTTC.

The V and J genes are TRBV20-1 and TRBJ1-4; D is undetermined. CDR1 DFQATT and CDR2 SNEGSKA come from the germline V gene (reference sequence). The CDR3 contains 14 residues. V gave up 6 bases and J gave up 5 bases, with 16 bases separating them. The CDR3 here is CSAQTRGRNEKLFF. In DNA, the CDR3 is TGCAGTGCCCAGACCCGGGGTAGGAATGAAAAACTGTTTTTT.

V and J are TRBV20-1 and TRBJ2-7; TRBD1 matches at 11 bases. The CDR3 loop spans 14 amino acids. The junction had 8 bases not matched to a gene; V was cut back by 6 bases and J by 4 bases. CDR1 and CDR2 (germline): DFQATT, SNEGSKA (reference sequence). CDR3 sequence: CSAGLRDRGYEQYF. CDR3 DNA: TGCAGTGCCGGACTTCGGGACAGGGGGTACGAGCAGTACTTC.

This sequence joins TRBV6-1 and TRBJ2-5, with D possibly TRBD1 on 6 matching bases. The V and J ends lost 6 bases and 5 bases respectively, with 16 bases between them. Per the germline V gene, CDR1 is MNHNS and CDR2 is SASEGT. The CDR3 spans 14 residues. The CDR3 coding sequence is TGTGCCAGCAGGTCCGGTGGGGGCTGGGAGACCCAGTACTTC. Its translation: CASRSGGGWETQYF.

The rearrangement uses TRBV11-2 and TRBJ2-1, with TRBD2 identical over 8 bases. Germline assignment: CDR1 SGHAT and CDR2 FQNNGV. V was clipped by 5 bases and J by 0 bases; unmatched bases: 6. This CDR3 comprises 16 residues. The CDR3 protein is CASSRSREGSYNEQFF. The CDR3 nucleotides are TGTGCCAGCAGCCGTAGCCGGGAGGGCTCCTACAATGAGCAGTTCTTC.

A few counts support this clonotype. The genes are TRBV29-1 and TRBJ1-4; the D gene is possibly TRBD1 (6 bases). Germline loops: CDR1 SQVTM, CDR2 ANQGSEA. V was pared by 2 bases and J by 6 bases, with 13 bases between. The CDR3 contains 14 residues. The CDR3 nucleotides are TGCAGCGTTGAAACCCGGGGGCCCGATGAAAAACTGTTTTTT. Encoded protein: CSVETRGPDEKLFF.

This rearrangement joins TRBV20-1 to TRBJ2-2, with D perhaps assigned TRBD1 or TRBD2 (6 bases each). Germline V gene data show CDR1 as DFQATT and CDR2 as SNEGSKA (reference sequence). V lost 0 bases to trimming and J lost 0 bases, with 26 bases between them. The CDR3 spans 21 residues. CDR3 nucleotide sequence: TGCAGTGCTAGAGATAGTAGGGGGAGGCTAATAGGGGCCTCGAACACCGGGGAGCTGTTTTTT. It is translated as CSARDSRGRLIGASNTGELFF.

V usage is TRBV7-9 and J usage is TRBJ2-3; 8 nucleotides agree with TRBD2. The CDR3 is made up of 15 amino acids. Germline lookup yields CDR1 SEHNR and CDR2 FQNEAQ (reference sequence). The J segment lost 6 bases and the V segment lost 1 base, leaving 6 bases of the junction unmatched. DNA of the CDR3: TGTGCCAGCAGCTTAGGTCGGGGGGGCCCTGATACGCAGTATTTT. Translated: CASSLGRGGPDTQYF. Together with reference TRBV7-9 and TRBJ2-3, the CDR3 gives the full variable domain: DTGVSQNPRHKITKRGQNVTFRCDPISEHNRLYWYRQTLGQGPEFLTYFQNEAQLEKSRLLSDRFSAERPKGSFSTLEIQRTEQGDSAMYLCASSLGRGGPDTQYFGPGTRLTVL.

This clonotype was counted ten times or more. The CDR3 protein is CASSFPQGLDTEAFF. The CDR3 DNA follows: TGTGCCAGCAGTTTCCCGCAGGGGCTCGACACTGAAGCTTTCTTT. The V call is TRBV12-3 or TRBV12-4, the J call TRBJ1-1, with D possibly TRBD1 on 6 matching bases. Trimming removed 3 bases from V and 3 bases from J, with 14 bases in between. The CDR3 runs to 15 residues.

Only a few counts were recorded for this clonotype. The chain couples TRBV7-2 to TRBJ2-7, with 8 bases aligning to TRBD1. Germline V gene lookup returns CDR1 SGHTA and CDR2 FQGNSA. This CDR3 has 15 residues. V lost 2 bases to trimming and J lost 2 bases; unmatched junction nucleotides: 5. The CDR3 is CASSLRDRSTYEQYF. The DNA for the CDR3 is TGTGCCAGCAGCTTACGGGACAGGTCGACCTACGAGCAGTACTTC.

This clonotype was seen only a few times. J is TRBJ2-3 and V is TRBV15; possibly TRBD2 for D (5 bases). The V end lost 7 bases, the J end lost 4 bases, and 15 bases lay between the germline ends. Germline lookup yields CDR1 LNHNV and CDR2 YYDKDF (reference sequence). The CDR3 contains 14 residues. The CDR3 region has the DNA TGTGCCACCAACAGCCGGGGTGGTCCAGATACGCAGTATTTT. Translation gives CATNSRGGPDTQYF. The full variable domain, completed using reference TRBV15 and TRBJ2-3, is DAMVIQNPRYQVTQFGKPVTLSCSQTLNHNVMYWYQQKSSQAPKLLFHYYDKDFNNEADTPDNFQSRRPNTSFCFLDIRSPGLGDTAMYLCATNSRGGPDTQYFGPGTRLTVL.

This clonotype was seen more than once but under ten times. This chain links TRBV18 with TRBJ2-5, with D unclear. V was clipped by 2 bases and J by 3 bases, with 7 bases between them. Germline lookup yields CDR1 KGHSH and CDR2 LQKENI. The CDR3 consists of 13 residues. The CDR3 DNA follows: TGTGCCAGCTCACCAGGGTCAGAAGAGACCCAGTACTTC. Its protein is CASSPGSEETQYF.